This TCR beta chain was profiled in a study of blood T cell repertoires in COVID-19. TCRdb's table, derived via immunoSEQ multiplex PCR, lists solely in-frame clones and lacks some. The sample lists 170,000 or so clones; 80% to 90% were seen once. Cohort placement rested on clinical history that participants reported themselves. The germline V gene encodes CDR1 SEHNR and CDR2 FQNEAQ (reference sequence). The length of the CDR3 is 15 residues. Trimming removed 1 base from V and 3 bases from J, with 10 bases in between. The TCR sequence derives from a young woman who had recovered from COVID-19. The sample comprised PBMCs or T cells enriched from blood (not recorded which). The chain uses TRBV7-9 and TRBJ1-5; no definite D call. DNA for the CDR3: TGTGCCAGCAGCTTAGGTGGGCAGCCCAATCAGCCCCAGCATTTT. Encoded protein: CASSLGGQPNQPQHF.